Listed below are T cell receptor beta chains from one sample, sequenced in a study of blood T cell repertoires in COVID-19. This table comes from immunoSEQ multiplex PCR, and its TCRdb copy is limited to in-frame clones, with some not included. The sample consists of 75,000 to 85,000 clones, approximately 84% of them appearing once. Sequencing input: peripheral blood. These receptors were taken from a man aged 55-75 years with COVID-19, enrolled during active disease. Each CDR3 is given with its conserved first and last residue. D genes are given only for firm matches. Only part of the rows carry a size: once, few, many, or a class if the clone is expanded.

size	D	J	V	CDR3	DNA
.	.	TRBJ1-5	TRBV10-3	CAISESIREQPQHF	TGTGCCATCAGTGAGTCGATACGGGAACAGCCCCAGCATTTT
.	.	TRBJ1-2	TRBV18	CASSPAGANYGYTF	TGTGCCAGCTCACCGGCAGGCGCTAACTATGGCTACACCTTC
.	.	TRBJ1-5	TRBV7-2	CASSFGVKPQHF	TGTGCCAGCAGCTTCGGAGTAAAACCCCAGCATTTT
.	TRBD1	TRBJ2-7	TRBV7-3	CASSSQGAYEQYF	TGTGCCAGCAGCTCTCAGGGGGCCTACGAGCAGTACTTC
.	.	TRBJ2-2	TRBV6-5	CASSYFALQAGELFF	TGTGCCAGCAGTTACTTCGCGCTCCAGGCCGGGGAGCTGTTTTTT
.	TRBD1	TRBJ2-7	TRBV4-1	CASSRRTGGAYEQYF	TGCGCCAGCAGCCGCCGGACAGGGGGGGCCTACGAGCAGTACTTC
.	.	TRBJ1-5	TRBV30	CAWQGGTTTYSNQPQHF	TGTGCCTGGCAAGGGGGAACGACTACATATAGCAATCAGCCCCAGCATTTT
.	.	TRBJ2-1	TRBV18	CASSPSTLDNEQFF	TGTGCCAGCTCACCCTCAACCCTAGACAATGAGCAGTTCTTC
.	.	TRBJ2-7	TRBV7-7	CASSLPTSYEQYF	TGTGCCAGCAGCTTACCCACAAGCTACGAGCAGTACTTC
.	TRBD2	TRBJ2-4	TRBV30	CAWETSEGNIQYF	TGTGCCTGGGAGACTAGCGAGGGAAACATTCAGTACTTC
.	TRBD1	TRBJ2-2	TRBV5-4	CAFETGTGYTGELFF	TGTGCCTTCGAAACCGGGACAGGATACACCGGGGAGCTGTTTTTT
.	.	TRBJ2-2	TRBV7-6	CASSLESRGNTGELFF	TGTGCCAGCAGCTTAGAGTCGCGGGGGAACACCGGGGAGCTGTTTTTT
.	.	TRBJ2-6	TRBV6-4	CASRPGGSGANVLTF	TGTGCCAGCAGGCCGGGTGGGTCTGGGGCCAACGTCCTGACTTTC
once	TRBD2	TRBJ2-5	TRBV9	CASSVGTSGSSPLETQYF	TGTGCCAGCAGCGTAGGGACTAGCGGGAGTTCGCCTTTAGAGACCCAGTACTTC
.	TRBD1	TRBJ1-1	TRBV5-1	CASSLGQGSTEAFF	TGCGCCAGCAGCTTGGGACAGGGGAGCACTGAAGCTTTCTTT
.	.	TRBJ1-4	TRBV30	CAWSRSATNEKLFF	TGTGCCTGGAGTCGGAGTGCAACTAATGAAAAACTGTTTTTT
.	.	TRBJ1-4	TRBV9	CASSVGPQAEKLFF	TGTGCCAGCAGCGTAGGCCCGCAAGCGGAAAAACTGTTTTTT
.	.	TRBJ2-1	TRBV5-1	CASSLPGDEQFF	TGCGCCAGCAGTCTGCCGGGAGATGAGCAGTTCTTC
.	.	TRBJ1-1	TRBV6-6	CATTAGWQGAEAFF	TGTGCCACCACCGCAGGCTGGCAGGGCGCTGAAGCTTTCTTT
.	TRBD2	TRBJ2-3	TRBV5-1	CASSPGLAGGISTDTQYF	TGCGCCAGCAGCCCCGGACTAGCGGGGGGGATTAGCACAGATACGCAGTATTTT
large	.	TRBJ1-1	TRBV9	CASSKQGIEDTEAFF	TGTGCCAGCAGTAAACAGGGAATAGAGGACACTGAAGCTTTCTTT
.	TRBD1	TRBJ1-1	TRBV28	CASNYAGQGGTEAFF	TGTGCCAGCAACTACGCTGGACAGGGGGGCACTGAAGCTTTCTTT
.	.	TRBJ1-2	TRBV6-5	CASSSQGYSNYGYTF	TGTGCCAGCAGTTCCCAGGGGTATTCGAACTATGGCTACACCTTC
.	.	TRBJ1-1	TRBV7-3	CASSESATGTEAFF	TGTGCCAGCAGCGAAAGTGCCACGGGGACTGAAGCTTTCTTT
.	.	TRBJ1-6	TRBV2	CAISGLQGSPLHF	TGTGCCATATCGGGCCTCCAGGGCTCACCCCTCCACTTT
.	.	TRBJ1-2	TRBV12-3/TRBV12-4	CASSLDIKGGYTF	TGTGCCAGCAGTTTGGACATAAAGGGCGGCTACACCTTC
.	.	TRBJ1-4	TRBV7-2	CASSPRTGDNEKLFF	TGTGCCAGCAGCCCCAGGACGGGAGATAATGAAAAACTGTTTTTT
.	TRBD1	TRBJ1-6	TRBV7-2	CASRRDRGRPGNSPLHF	TGTGCCAGCAGACGTGACAGGGGGCGCCCGGGGAATTCACCCCTCCACTTT
.	TRBD1	TRBJ2-7	TRBV11-1	CASSFPQGSSYEQYF	TGTGCCAGCAGCTTTCCACAGGGGTCCTCCTACGAGCAGTACTTC
.	TRBD1	TRBJ1-2	TRBV3-1/TRBV3-2	CASSLGTGGYGYTF	TGTGCCAGCAGCTTGGGGACAGGGGGGTATGGCTACACCTTC
.	.	TRBJ1-2	TRBV12-3/TRBV12-4	CASTIAGVGGYTF	TGTGCCAGCACAATAGCAGGGGTCGGTGGCTACACCTTC
.	TRBD1	TRBJ1-2	TRBV18	CASSAGQGYGYTF	TGTGCCAGCTCAGCGGGACAGGGGTATGGCTACACCTTC
.	TRBD1	TRBJ2-3	TRBV9	CASSTLSKGQTTDTQYF	TGTGCCAGCAGCACGCTCTCCAAGGGACAGACCACAGATACGCAGTATTTT
.	.	TRBJ1-1	TRBV6-5	CASSYSSRLGATEAFF	TGTGCCAGCAGTTACTCGTCTCGACTAGGGGCCACTGAAGCTTTCTTT
.	.	TRBJ1-1	TRBV19	CASRFAGNTEAFF	TGTGCCAGTAGGTTCGCAGGGAACACTGAAGCTTTCTTT
few	TRBD1	TRBJ1-6	TRBV5-5	CASSWDRNYSPLHF	TGTGCCAGCAGCTGGGACAGGAATTATTCACCCCTCCACTTT
once	.	TRBJ2-3	TRBV29-1	CSGEAPSTDTQYF	TGCAGCGGAGAAGCACCGAGCACAGATACGCAGTATTTT
.	.	TRBJ1-4	TRBV30	CAIQGSTNEKLFF	TGTGCCATCCAGGGGTCTACTAATGAAAAACTGTTTTTT
.	.	TRBJ1-3	TRBV4-2	CASSPRQDGNTIYF	TGTGCCAGCAGCCCGAGACAGGATGGAAACACCATATATTTT
.	.	TRBJ1-6	TRBV5-6	CASSSPVSSYNSPLHF	TGTGCCAGCAGTTCGCCTGTTAGCTCCTATAATTCACCCCTCCACTTT